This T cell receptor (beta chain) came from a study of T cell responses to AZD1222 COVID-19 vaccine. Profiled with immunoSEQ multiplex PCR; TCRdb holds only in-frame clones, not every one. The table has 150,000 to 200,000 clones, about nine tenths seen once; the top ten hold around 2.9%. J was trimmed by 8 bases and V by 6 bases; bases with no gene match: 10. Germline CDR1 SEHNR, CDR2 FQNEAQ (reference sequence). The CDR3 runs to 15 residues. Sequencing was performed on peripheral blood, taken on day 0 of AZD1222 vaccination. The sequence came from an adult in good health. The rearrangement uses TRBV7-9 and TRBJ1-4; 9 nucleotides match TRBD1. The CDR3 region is CASSKARTGVEKLFF. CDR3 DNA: TGTGCCAGCAGTAAAGCCCGGACAGGGGTAGAAAAACTGTTTTTT.